This TCR beta chain is drawn from a study of early T cells in non-severe SARS-CoV-2 infection (dated by TCRdb to the early 2020s). In terms of the full investigation: Because TCR sequencing relied on bulk RNA taken from unsorted whole blood, pairing of alpha and beta chains was not possible.

Turning to this clonotype: The specificity of this receptor is unknown. The record has no base qualities; no much larger clone is one base away.

The library was prepared using 5' RACE. For sequencing, a NextSeq 500 was employed. The TCR library protocol attached unique molecular identifiers to individual cDNA molecules to correct for sequencing error and PCR bias. Both TCR alpha and beta chains were sequenced, and tight co-correlation was observed between alpha and beta sequence abundances in each sample. The authors' analysis ran thus. Decombinator V4 was used to perform V gene, J gene and CDR3 annotation of TCR sequences. Expanded TCRs were defined as changing significantly between any two time points under a Poisson model with p below 0.0001. TCR abundances were normalised to the total number of TCRs sequenced per sample and expressed as counts per million. TRAV1-2 paired with TRAJ12, TRAJ20 or TRAJ33 defined MAIT TCRs, while TRAV10 paired with TRAJ18 defined iNKT TCRs. A search of VDJdb, accessed on 1 November 2021, was run for TCRs annotated to CMV, EBV and SARS-CoV-2, with TCRs annotated for multiple antigens excluded. Using fastp trimming at Q25 and MiXCR clonotype assembly, TCRdb reanalyzed the public sequencing data and kept in-frame beta chains. CDR3 protein sequences are deduplicated, and each keeps its most common genes and DNA. The V and J calls come from TCRdb's annotation, not from the publication. The sample table holds 20,000 to 25,000 distinct CDR3 sequences, of which 4.5% to 6% were seen once. The ten top clones hold about 14% of the sample.

General study outcomes and caveats: VDJdb matching was skewed toward anti-spike CD8 responses, so virus-specific expansions were likely underestimated and private and CD4 specificities were missed.

CDR1 MNHNS and CDR2 SASEGT were looked up in the germline V gene. V was cut back by 11 bases and J by 7 bases, leaving a gap of 10 bases between them. The CDR3 numbers 10 residues from cysteine through phenylalanine. Only CDR3 DNA remains: 30 bases, in frame from the first base. This was a case-control study nested in a cohort of healthcare workers in London, UK, who had nasopharyngeal swab PCR tests and blood samples taken every week. Healthcare workers were recruited during the week of the UK lockdown, between 23 and 31 March 2020, and followed weekly for up to about 15 weeks. Here the sequenced sample was whole blood, taken at baseline. Recombination connected TRBV6-1 to TRBJ2-3; too little of a D gene remains to name it. The source is an adult who was a healthcare worker with PCR-confirmed SARS-CoV-2 infection or an uninfected control (not recorded which). The CDR3 region: CAPLAHTQYF. At the DNA level, the sequence is TGTGCCCCATTGGCACATACGCAGTATTTT.